This entry is about one T cell receptor beta chain. Antigen unknown. The protocol was immunoSEQ multiplex PCR, while the TCRdb copy is restricted to in-frame clones and leaves out a portion. The table lists about 140,000 clones, 80% to 95% of them singletons. The sample originates from a study of T cell responses to AZD1222 COVID-19 vaccine. This CDR3 has 14 residues. Germline V gene sequence: CDR1 SNHLY, CDR2 FYNNEI. Trimming left V 6 bases short and J 1 base short, with 10 bases between. The study, taken as a whole, reports: Breadth and depth of Spike-specific TCRs rose after two AZD1222 doses. No day 14 peak samples; only post-peak repertoires were characterized. White British donors predominated, females outnumbered males, and clonal diversity was possibly underestimated.

The receptor was isolated from an adult in good health. The sample here was peripheral blood, taken on day 0 of MenACWY control vaccination. The chain has TRBV2 and TRBJ1-5; possibly TRBD1 for D (5 bases). The CDR3 bases are TGTGCCAGCAGGCAGGGTAGGAGCAATCAGCCCCAGCATTTT. Amino acid sequence: CASRQGRSNQPQHF.